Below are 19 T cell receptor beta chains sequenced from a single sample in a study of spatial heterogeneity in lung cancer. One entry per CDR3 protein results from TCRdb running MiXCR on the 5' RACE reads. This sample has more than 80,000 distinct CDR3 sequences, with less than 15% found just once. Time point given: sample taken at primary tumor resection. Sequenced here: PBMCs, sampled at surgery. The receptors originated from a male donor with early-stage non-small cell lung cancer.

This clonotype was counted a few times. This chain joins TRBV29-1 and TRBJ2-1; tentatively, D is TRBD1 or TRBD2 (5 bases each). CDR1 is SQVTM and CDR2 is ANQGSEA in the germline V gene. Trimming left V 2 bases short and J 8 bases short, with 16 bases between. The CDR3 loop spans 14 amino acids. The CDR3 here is CSVEIWQGVHEQFF. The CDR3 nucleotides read TGCAGCGTTGAAATCTGGCAGGGAGTCCATGAGCAGTTCTTC.

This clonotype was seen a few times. CDR3 in amino acids: CASSEAGGAFF. DNA of the CDR3: TGTGCCAGCAGTGAAGCGGGAGGAGCTTTCTTT. The gene calls are TRBV6-1 and TRBJ1-1, with D uncertain. CDR1 is MNHNS, CDR2 SASEGT, per germline. This CDR3 region has 11 residues. The V and J ends lost 0 bases and 10 bases respectively, with 6 bases between them.

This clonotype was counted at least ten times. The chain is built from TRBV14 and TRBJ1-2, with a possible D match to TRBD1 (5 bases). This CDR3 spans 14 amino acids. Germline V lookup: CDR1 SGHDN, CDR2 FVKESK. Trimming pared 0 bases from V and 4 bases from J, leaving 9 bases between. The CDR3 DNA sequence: TGTGCCAGCAGCCAAGATCGGAGGGGCTATGGCTACACCTTC. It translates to CASSQDRRGYGYTF.

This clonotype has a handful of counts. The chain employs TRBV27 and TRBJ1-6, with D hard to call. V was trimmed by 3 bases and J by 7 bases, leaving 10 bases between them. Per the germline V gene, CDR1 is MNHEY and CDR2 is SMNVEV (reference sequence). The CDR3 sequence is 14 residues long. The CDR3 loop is CASSLTGINSPLHF. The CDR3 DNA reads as TGTGCCAGCAGTTTGACGGGGATCAATTCACCCCTCCACTTT.

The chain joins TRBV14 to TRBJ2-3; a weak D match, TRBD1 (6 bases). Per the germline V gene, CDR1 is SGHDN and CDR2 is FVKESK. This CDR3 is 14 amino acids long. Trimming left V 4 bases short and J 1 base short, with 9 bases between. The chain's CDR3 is CASSLGTRTDTQYF. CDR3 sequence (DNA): TGTGCCAGCAGCCTTGGGACACGCACAGATACGCAGTATTTT.

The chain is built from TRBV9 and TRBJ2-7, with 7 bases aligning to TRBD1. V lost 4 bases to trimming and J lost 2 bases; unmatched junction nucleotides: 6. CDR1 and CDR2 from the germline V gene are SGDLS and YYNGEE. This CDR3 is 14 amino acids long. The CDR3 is CASSTPGQPYEQYF. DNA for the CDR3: TGTGCCAGCAGCACACCGGGACAGCCCTACGAGCAGTACTTC.

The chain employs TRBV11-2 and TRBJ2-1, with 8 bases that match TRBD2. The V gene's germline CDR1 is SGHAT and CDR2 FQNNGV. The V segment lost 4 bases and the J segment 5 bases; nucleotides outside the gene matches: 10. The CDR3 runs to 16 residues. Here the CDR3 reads CASSSWSSGTHNEQFF. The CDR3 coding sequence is TGTGCCAGCAGCTCCTGGAGTAGCGGGACACACAATGAGCAGTTCTTC.

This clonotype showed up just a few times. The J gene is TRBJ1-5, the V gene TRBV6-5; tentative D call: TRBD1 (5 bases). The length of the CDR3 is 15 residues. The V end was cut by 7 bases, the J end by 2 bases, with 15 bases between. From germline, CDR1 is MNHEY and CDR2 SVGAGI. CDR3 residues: CASKSDGGGNQPQHF. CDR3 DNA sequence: TGTGCCAGCAAGAGTGACGGGGGGGGCAATCAGCCCCAGCATTTT.

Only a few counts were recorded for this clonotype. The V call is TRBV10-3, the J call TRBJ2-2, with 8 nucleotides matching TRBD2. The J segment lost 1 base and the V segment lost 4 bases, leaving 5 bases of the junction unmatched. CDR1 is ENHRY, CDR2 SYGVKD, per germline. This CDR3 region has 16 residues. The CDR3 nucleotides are TGTGCCATCAGTGGTACGAGCGGGGGGAACACCGGGGAGCTGTTTTTT. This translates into CAISGTSGGNTGELFF.

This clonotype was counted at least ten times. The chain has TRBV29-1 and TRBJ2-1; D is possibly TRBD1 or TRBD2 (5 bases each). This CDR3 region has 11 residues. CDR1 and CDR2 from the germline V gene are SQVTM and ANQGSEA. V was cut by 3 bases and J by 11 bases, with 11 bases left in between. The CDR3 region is CSVEIGTKQFF. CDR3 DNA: TGCAGCGTTGAGATCGGGACGAAGCAGTTCTTC.

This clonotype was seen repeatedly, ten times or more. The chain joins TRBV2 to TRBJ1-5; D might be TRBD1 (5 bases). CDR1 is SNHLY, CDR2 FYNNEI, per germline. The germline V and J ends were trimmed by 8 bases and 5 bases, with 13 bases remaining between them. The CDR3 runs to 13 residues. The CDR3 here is CASGRGVDQPQHF. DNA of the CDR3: TGTGCCAGCGGAAGGGGAGTGGATCAGCCCCAGCATTTT.

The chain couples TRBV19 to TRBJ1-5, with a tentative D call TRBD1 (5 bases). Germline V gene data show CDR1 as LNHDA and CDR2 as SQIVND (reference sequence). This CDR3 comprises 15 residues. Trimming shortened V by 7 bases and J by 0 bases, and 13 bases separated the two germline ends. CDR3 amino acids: CASKQALYSNQPQHF. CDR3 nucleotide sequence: TGTGCCAGTAAACAGGCCCTGTATAGCAATCAGCCCCAGCATTTT.

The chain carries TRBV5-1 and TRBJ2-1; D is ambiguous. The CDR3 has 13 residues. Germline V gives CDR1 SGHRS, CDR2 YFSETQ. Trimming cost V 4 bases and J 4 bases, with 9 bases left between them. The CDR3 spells CASSGPAYNEQFF. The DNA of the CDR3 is TGCGCCAGCAGCGGACCGGCGTACAATGAGCAGTTCTTC.

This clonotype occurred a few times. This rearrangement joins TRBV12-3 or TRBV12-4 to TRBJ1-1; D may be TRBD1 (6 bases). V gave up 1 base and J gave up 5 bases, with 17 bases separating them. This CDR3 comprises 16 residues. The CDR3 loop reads CASSLVVRGGRTEAFF. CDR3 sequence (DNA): TGTGCCAGCAGTTTAGTTGTCAGGGGAGGACGGACTGAAGCTTTCTTT.

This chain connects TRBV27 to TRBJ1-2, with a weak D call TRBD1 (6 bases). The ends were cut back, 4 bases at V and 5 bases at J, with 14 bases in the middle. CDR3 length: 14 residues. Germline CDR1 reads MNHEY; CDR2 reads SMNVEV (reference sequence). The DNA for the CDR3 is TGTGCCAGCAGTTATTCCCAACAGGGTTATGGCTACACCTTC. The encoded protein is CASSYSQQGYGYTF.

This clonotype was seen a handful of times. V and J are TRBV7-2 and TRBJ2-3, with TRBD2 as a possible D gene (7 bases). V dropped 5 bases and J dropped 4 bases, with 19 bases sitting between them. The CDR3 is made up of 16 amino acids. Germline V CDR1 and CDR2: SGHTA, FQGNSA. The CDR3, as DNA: TGTGCCAGCAGCATACCTAGCGGAGGGGGGCCAGATACGCAGTATTTT. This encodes CASSIPSGGGPDTQYF.

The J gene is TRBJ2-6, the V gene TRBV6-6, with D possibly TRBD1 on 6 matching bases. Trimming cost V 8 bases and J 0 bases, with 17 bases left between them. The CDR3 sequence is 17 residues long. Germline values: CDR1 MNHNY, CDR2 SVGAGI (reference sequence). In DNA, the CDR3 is TGTGCCAGCGACTGGGCAGGGGAAAGCTCTGGGGCCAACGTCCTGACTTTC. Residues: CASDWAGESSGANVLTF.

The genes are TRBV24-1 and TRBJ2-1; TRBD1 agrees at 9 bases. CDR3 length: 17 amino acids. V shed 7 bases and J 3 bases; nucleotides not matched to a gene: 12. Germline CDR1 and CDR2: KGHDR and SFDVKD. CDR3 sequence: CATRPRTGEDNYNEQFF. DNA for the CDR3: TGTGCCACCAGGCCCCGGACAGGGGAGGACAACTACAATGAGCAGTTCTTC.

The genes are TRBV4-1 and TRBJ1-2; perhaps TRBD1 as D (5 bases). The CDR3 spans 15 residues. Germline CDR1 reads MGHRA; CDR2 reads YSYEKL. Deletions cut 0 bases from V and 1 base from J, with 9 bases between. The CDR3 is CASSQEGTRNYGYTF. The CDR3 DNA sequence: TGCGCCAGCAGCCAAGAGGGGACGCGTAACTATGGCTACACCTTC.